This TCR beta chain was profiled in a study of naive and memory T cell subsets. The CDR3 covers 13 residues. V was pared by 5 bases and J by 10 bases, with 19 bases between. Germline V gene sequence: CDR1 DFQATT, CDR2 SNEGSKA (reference sequence). CD4 T cells were positively selected, then CD8 T cells from the CD4-negative fraction. An equimolar mix of two oligonucleotides served as the beta constant-region primer for TRBC1 and TRBC2. Four rounds of PCR amplified the ligated cDNA using nested alpha and beta constant-region primers plus SP2. MiXCR was run by TCRdb on the UMI-ligation and nested PCR reads, yielding one entry per CDR3 protein. This sample has under 150,000 distinct CDR3 sequences; about 20% occur once, and the top ten carry 0.55% to 0.75%. Whole-study findings and limits: Possibly reflecting memory cells re-expressing CD45RA, a few larger clonotypes occurred in naive repertoires, especially CD8. Over 95% of naive TCR sequences appeared only once after error correction, unlike memory subsets.

As for this clonotype: The antigen is undetermined.

This receptor was obtained from a human donor in good health. This chain joins TRBV20-1 and TRBJ2-3, with D perhaps matching TRBD2 (5 bases). Sequenced: naive CD8+ T cells from blood. DNA for the CDR3: TGCAGTGCTTTACCGGAGGCGGCTTGGGCGCAGTATTTT. As protein: CSALPEAAWAQYF.